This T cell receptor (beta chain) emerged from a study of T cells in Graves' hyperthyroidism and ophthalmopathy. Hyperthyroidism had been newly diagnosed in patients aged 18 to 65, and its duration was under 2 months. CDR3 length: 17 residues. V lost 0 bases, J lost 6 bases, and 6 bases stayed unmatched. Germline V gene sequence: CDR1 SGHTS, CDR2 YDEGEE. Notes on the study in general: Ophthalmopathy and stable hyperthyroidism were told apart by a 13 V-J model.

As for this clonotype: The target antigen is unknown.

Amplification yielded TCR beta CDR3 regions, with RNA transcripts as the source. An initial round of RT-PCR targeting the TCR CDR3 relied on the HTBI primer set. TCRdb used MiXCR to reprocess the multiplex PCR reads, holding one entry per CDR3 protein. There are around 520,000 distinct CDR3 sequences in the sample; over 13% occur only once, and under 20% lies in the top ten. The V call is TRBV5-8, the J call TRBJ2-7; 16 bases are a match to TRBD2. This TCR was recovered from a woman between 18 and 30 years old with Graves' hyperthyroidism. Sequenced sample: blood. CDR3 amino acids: CASSLGTGLAGGGEQYF. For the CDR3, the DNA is TGTGCCAGCAGCTTGGGGACGGGACTAGCGGGAGGGGGCGAGCAGTACTTC.